This TCR beta chain was captured in a study of identical twins. Findings and limits, study-wide: Whereas memory repertoires showed no such difference, abundant cord blood beta clonotypes carried fewer insertions.

Template switching added a universal primer site; cDNA carried unique molecular identifiers. TCRdb re-derived calls from the 5' RACE reads in MiXCR, one entry per CDR3 protein. The sample shows 650,000 to 750,000 distinct CDR3 sequences, approximately 22% of them seen only once. This clonotype was seen repeatedly, ten times or more. The target antigen is unknown. Trimming stripped 7 bases from V and 6 bases from J, with 15 bases between. This CDR3 contains 13 residues. Germline V lookup: CDR1 SGHDT, CDR2 YYEEEE. This same sample was also part of a study on T cells expressing NK-cell markers. Per that paper: The same clonotypes also predominated in the CD3+CD56-NKG2C+ fraction of a handful of donors.

The clonotype was recovered from a woman aged 18 to 35 in good health. The sequencing input was PBMCs. This chain joins TRBV5-6 and TRBJ2-3; D uncertain. The CDR3 protein is CASESRIWDTQYF. As DNA, the CDR3 is TGTGCCAGCGAATCGAGGATTTGGGATACGCAGTATTTT.